What follows is one T cell receptor (beta chain) and its context. Its antigen remains unidentified. Separate cDNA molecules received unique molecular identifiers, which the library attached to them. MiXCR, applied by TCRdb to the RACE reads, yields one record per CDR3 protein. The sample has 150,000 to 200,000 distinct CDR3 sequences, approximately 14% seen once; the top ten hold around 1.7%. This sample is drawn from a study of human T cells and chemical hapten exposure. In the study overall: Patients had diphenylcyclopropenone applied to the scalp weekly throughout the roughly 25-week study.

Time point here: patch test 1, 2 weeks after DPC sensitization. Treatment: therapeutic diphenylcyclopropenone sensitization with weekly scalp DPC. The template was total RNA from unfractionated whole blood. Regarding the study as a whole: Following DPC sensitization, TCRs present above 1 in 1000 frequency showed no change.

This specimen consisted of whole blood, obtained in connection with sensitization to the hapten diphenylcyclopropenone (DPC). This TCR was recovered from a woman under 40 with alopecia areata. Some clones in this sample may be carry-over from other donors' samples.

The CDR3 loop is CASSFILARGYTF. As DNA, the CDR3 is TGTGCCAGCAGTTTCATCCTGGCGCGCGGCTACACCTTC. The V gene is TRBV28, the J gene TRBJ1-2; no firm D call. The CDR3 length is 13 residues. V was trimmed by 3 bases and J by 8 bases, leaving 13 bases between them. CDR1 is MDHEN, CDR2 SYDVKM, per germline.